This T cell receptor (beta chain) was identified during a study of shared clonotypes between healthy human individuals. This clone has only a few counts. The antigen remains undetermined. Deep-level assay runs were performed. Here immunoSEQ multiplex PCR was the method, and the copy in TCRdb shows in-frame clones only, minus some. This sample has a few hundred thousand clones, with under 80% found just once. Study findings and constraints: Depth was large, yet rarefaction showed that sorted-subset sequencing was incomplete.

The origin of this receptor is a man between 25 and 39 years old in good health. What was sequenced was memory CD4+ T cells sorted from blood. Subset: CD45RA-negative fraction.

DNA of the CDR3: TGTGCCAGCAGCGTCCTAGCGGGAGAGTACAATGAGCAGTTCTTC. Amino acids: CASSVLAGEYNEQFF. The chain couples TRBV6-6 to TRBJ2-1; TRBD2 aligns across 10 bases. This CDR3 has 15 amino acids. CDR1 and CDR2 (germline): MNHNY, SVGAGI (reference sequence). V lost 6 bases, J lost 4 bases, and 6 bases stayed unmatched.